These 9 T cell receptor beta chains were sequenced from one sample in a study of T cell changes during pregnancy in multiple sclerosis. The repertoire was sequenced with immunoSEQ multiplex PCR; TCRdb's copy has only in-frame clones and lacks some. The top ten clones hold 0.52% of a sample with 35,000 to 55,000 clones, 85% to 95% of them seen once. The sample in question was CD4+ T cells from peripheral blood mononuclear cells, obtained in the third trimester of pregnancy. The receptors here all came from a female donor with multiple sclerosis, enrolled in a pregnancy study.

V and J are TRBV5-5 and TRBJ1-1, with TRBD1 identical over 7 bases. Germline lookup yields CDR1 SGHKS and CDR2 YYEKEE (reference sequence). The CDR3 has 15 residues. The V segment lost 6 bases and the J segment 1 base; nucleotides outside the gene matches: 9. The CDR3 DNA is TGTGCCAGCACTCGATCAGGGACAGCGAACACTGAAGCTTTCTTT. The encoded protein is CASTRSGTANTEAFF.

The chain links TRBV5-1 to TRBJ2-3; TRBD2 matches 9 bases. The CDR3 runs 16 residues. Trimming at V came to 1 base and at J to 2 bases, leaving 5 bases not matched to a gene. Looked up from germline, CDR1 is SGHRS and CDR2 is YFSETQ. CDR3 DNA sequence: TGCGCCAGCAGCTTGTTGGCGGGAGGGAACACAGATACGCAGTATTTT. The encoded protein is CASSLLAGGNTDTQYF.

The chain is built from TRBV18 and TRBJ2-5, with a weak D call TRBD2 (7 bases). The CDR3 totals 15 residues. The germline V gene has CDR1 KGHSH and CDR2 LQKENI. Trimming cost V 3 bases and J 5 bases, with 16 bases left between them. The CDR3 reads CASSPGGGASETQYF. The DNA of the CDR3 is TGTGCCAGCTCACCCGGCGGGGGCGCCTCGGAGACCCAGTACTTC.

The gene calls are TRBV7-2 and TRBJ1-4, with D possibly matching TRBD1 (5 bases). The V and J ends lost 2 bases and 6 bases respectively, with 13 bases between them. Germline V gene data show CDR1 as SGHTA and CDR2 as FQGNSA. The CDR3 loop spans 15 amino acids. This CDR3 is CASSLPRGGDEKLFF. CDR3 DNA: TGTGCCAGCAGCTTACCTAGGGGAGGAGATGAAAAACTGTTTTTT.

This chain joins TRBV7-2 and TRBJ1-2; 8 nucleotides line up with TRBD1. There are 16 residues in the CDR3. Germline loops: CDR1 SGHTA, CDR2 FQGNSA. The ends lost 7 bases at V and 5 bases at J; junction bases unmatched: 15. Written as DNA, the CDR3 is TGTGCCAGCATCCCGTCGTCCGGACAGGGTAATTATGGCTACACCTTC. It codes for CASIPSSGQGNYGYTF.

This chain connects TRBV5-1 to TRBJ2-1, with D unresolved. Trimming shortened V by 0 bases and J by 0 bases, and 7 bases separated the two germline ends. CDR1 and CDR2 (germline): SGHRS, YFSETQ. This CDR3 comprises 15 residues. CDR3 in amino acids: CASSLVSSSYNEQFF. Here the CDR3 DNA reads TGCGCCAGCAGCTTGGTATCGAGCTCCTACAATGAGCAGTTCTTC. Variable domain in full (rest from reference TRBV5-1 and TRBJ2-1): KAGVTQTPRYLIKTRGQQVTLSCSPISGHRSVSWYQQTPGQGLQFLFEYFSETQRNKGNFPGRFSGRQFSNSRSEMNVSTLELGDSALYLCASSLVSSSYNEQFFGPGTRLTVL.

The chain recombines TRBV6-6 with TRBJ1-5, with D possibly being TRBD1 (6 bases). V shed 7 bases and J shed 1 base, with 8 bases lying between them. The CDR3 sequence is 13 residues long. Germline-derived CDR1 and CDR2 are MNHNY and SVGAGI (reference sequence). The CDR3 sequence is CASIQGSNQPQHF. The CDR3 region has the DNA TGTGCCAGCATACAGGGAAGCAATCAGCCCCAGCATTTT.

CDR3: CASSELMGRSNYGYTF. The CDR3 DNA follows: TGTGCCAGCAGCGAGCTGATGGGGCGTTCTAACTATGGCTACACCTTC. V and J are TRBV27 and TRBJ1-2, with D possibly TRBD1 on 5 matching bases. The CDR3 has 16 amino acids. Trimming removed 6 bases from V and 0 bases from J, with 17 bases in between. CDR1 is MNHEY and CDR2 is SMNVEV in the germline V gene (reference sequence).

V and J are TRBV28 and TRBJ2-7; 9 nucleotides agree with TRBD2. Germline V gives CDR1 MDHEN, CDR2 SYDVKM. V gave up 7 bases and J gave up 4 bases; unmatched junction bases: 11. The CDR3 runs 15 residues. For the CDR3, the DNA is TGTGCCAGCATGCTCCGAGCGGGAGGAATTTACGAGCAGTACTTC. Translation gives CASMLRAGGIYEQYF.